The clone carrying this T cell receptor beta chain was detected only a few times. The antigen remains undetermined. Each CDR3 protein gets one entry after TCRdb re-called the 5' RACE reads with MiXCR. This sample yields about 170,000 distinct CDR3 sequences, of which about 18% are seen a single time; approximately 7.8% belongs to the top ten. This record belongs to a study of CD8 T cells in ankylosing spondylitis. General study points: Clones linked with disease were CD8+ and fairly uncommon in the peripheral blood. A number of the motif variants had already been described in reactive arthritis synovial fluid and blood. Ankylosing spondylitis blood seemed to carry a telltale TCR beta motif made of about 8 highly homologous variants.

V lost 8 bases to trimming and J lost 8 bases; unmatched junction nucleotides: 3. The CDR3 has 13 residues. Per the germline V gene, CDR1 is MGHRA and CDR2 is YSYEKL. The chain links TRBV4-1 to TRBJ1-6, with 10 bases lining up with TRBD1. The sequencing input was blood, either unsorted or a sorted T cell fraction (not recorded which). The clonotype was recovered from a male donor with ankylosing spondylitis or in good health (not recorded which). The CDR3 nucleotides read TGCGCCAGCCAGGGACAGGGGTATTCACCCCTCCACTTT. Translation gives CASQGQGYSPLHF.